The following is a T cell receptor beta chain sequence with its context. Germline CDR1 and CDR2: SGHNT and YYREEE (reference sequence). The CDR3 sequence is 14 residues long. The V end was cut by 0 bases, the J end by 1 base, with 7 bases between. Clones were read by immunoSEQ multiplex PCR, and TCRdb kept only the in-frame ones, dropping some. Here the sample spans some 80,000 clones, roughly 94% being singletons. This entry comes from a study of T cell changes during pregnancy in multiple sclerosis. The rearrangement uses TRBV5-4 and TRBJ1-1, with D maybe TRBD1 (5 bases). This specimen consisted of peripheral blood, obtained before pregnancy. This sequence was found in a female donor with multiple sclerosis, enrolled in a pregnancy study. Written as DNA, the CDR3 is TGTGCCAGCAGCTTGGTGGGGCAGAACACTGAAGCTTTCTTT. Translation gives CASSLVGQNTEAFF.